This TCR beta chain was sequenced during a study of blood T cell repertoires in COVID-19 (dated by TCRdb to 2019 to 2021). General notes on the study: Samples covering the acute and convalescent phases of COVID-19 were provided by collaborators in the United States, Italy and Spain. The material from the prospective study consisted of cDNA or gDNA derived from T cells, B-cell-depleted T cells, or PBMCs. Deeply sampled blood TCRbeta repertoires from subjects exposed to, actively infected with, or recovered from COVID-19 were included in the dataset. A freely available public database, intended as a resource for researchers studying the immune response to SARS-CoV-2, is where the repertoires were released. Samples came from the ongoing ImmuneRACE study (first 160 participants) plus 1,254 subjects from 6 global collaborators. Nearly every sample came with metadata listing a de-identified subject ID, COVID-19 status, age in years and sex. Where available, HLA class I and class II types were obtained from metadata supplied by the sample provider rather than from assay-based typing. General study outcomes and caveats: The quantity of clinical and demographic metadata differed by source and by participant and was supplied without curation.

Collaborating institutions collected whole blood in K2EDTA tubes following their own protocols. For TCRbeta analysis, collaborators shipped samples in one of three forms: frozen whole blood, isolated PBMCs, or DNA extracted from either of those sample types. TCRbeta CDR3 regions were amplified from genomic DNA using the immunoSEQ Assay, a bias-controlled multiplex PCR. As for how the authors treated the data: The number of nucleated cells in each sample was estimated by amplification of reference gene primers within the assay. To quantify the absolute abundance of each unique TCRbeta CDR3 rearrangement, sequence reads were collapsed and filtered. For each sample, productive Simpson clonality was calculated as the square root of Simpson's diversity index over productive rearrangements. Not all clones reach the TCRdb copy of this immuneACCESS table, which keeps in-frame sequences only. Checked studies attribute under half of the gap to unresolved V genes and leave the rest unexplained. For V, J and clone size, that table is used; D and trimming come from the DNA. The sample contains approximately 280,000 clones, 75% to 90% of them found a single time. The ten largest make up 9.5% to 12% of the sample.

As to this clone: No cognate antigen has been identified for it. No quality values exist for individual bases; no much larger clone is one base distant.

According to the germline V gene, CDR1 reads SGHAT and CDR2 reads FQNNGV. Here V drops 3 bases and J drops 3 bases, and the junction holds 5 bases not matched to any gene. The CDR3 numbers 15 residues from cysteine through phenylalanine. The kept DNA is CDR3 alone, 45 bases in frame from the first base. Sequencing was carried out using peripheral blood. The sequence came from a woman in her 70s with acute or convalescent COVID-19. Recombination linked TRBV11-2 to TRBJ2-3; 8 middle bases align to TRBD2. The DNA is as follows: TGTGCCAGCAGCTTCAATGCGGGGGGAACAGATACGCAGTATTTT. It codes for CASSFNAGGTDTQYF. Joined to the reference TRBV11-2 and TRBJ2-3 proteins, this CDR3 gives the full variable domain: EAGVAQSPRYKIIEKRQSVAFWCNPISGHATLYWYQQILGQGPKLLIQFQNNGVVDDSQLPKDRFSAERLKGVDSTLKIQPAKLEDSAVYLCASSFNAGGTDTQYFGPGTRLTVL.